A selection of T cell receptor beta chains follows, all from one sample in a study of shared clonotypes between healthy human individuals. Libraries were prepared by immunoSEQ multiplex PCR; TCRdb keeps only in-frame clonotypes and omits some of them. Of about 820,000 clones listed, 80% to 95% are singletons. The sample consisted of naive CD8+ T cells sorted from blood. The source is a man younger than 40 in good health. The CDR3 runs from the conserved cysteine through the conserved F or W. D genes are given only for firm matches. The listing skips clone size in some rows; elsewhere it reads once, few, many or a size class.

d_call,clone_size,j_call,v_call,cdr3_aa,cdr3_nt
-,-,TRBJ2-7,TRBV14,CASSHLEEVHEQYF,TGTGCCAGCAGCCACCTTGAGGAAGTCCACGAGCAGTACTTC
TRBD2,-,TRBJ2-1,TRBV11-2,CASSLQLAGVASNEQFF,TGTGCCAGCAGCTTACAACTAGCGGGAGTGGCCAGTAATGAGCAGTTCTTC
TRBD2,-,TRBJ2-7,TRBV9,CASSEEGGVDEQYF,TGTGCCAGCAGCGAAGAGGGAGGGGTCGACGAGCAGTACTTC
TRBD2,-,TRBJ2-7,TRBV18,CASSPAGGVYEQYF,TGTGCCAGCTCACCGGCGGGAGGCGTCTACGAGCAGTACTTC
TRBD2,-,TRBJ2-7,TRBV7-9,CASSSEASGTYEQYF,TGTGCCAGCAGCTCTGAGGCTAGCGGGACCTACGAGCAGTACTTC
TRBD2,-,TRBJ2-7,TRBV28,CASSLSSGGYEQYF,TGTGCCAGCAGTTTGTCTAGCGGGGGGTACGAGCAGTACTTC
-,-,TRBJ2-3,TRBV7-6,CASSPWLAAASTDTQYF,TGTGCCAGCAGCCCCTGGTTAGCGGCCGCCAGCACAGATACGCAGTATTTT
TRBD1,-,TRBJ2-5,TRBV27,CASSSQTGVETQYF,TGTGCCAGCAGTTCCCAGACAGGGGTAGAGACCCAGTACTTC
-,-,TRBJ1-4,TRBV6-1,CASSEFGRYNEKLFF,TGTGCCAGCAGTGAATTTGGCAGATATAATGAAAAACTGTTTTTT
TRBD2,-,TRBJ2-7,TRBV7-9,CASSLARGREGYYEQYF,TGTGCCAGCAGCTTAGCGAGGGGGCGGGAGGGCTACTACGAGCAGTACTTC
-,-,TRBJ2-5,TRBV14,CASSQDFRLGRQGETQYF,TGTGCCAGCAGCCAAGATTTCAGGTTGGGGCGACAAGGAGAGACCCAGTACTTC
TRBD2,-,TRBJ2-1,TRBV27,CASSPGSGSGNEQFF,TGTGCCAGCAGTCCCGGCAGCGGGAGCGGGAATGAGCAGTTCTTC
TRBD2,-,TRBJ2-3,TRBV19,CASSIPLAGPTDTQYF,TGTGCCAGTAGTATCCCCCTAGCGGGCCCCACAGATACGCAGTATTTT
TRBD1,-,TRBJ2-7,TRBV7-9,CASSLRDRGAWEQYF,TGTGCCAGCAGCCTACGGGACAGAGGGGCGTGGGAGCAGTACTTC
-,-,TRBJ2-5,TRBV7-9,CASSSSGDRQETQYF,TGTGCCAGCAGCTCCTCAGGGGACCGACAAGAGACCCAGTACTTC
TRBD2,-,TRBJ2-1,TRBV15,CATSSDLGLAGSYNEQFF,TGTGCCACCAGCAGTGACTTGGGACTAGCGGGCTCCTACAATGAGCAGTTCTTC
TRBD1,-,TRBJ2-3,TRBV9,CASSYTGGNTDTQYF,TGTGCCAGCAGCTACACAGGGGGGAACACAGATACGCAGTATTTT
-,once,TRBJ2-3,TRBV4-1,CASSPRDVTTADTQYF,TGCGCCAGCAGCCCCCGGGACGTCACAACAGCAGATACGCAGTATTTT
TRBD1,-,TRBJ2-5,TRBV10-2,CASSLPGQGTETQYF,TGCGCCAGCAGTCTTCCGGGACAGGGGACGGAGACCCAGTACTTC
-,-,TRBJ1-2,TRBV7-2,CASSLGQHYGYTF,TGTGCCAGCAGCTTGGGGCAGCACTATGGCTACACCTTC
-,-,TRBJ2-5,TRBV6-5,CASTPSGGVEETQYF,TGTGCCAGCACCCCGAGTGGCGGGGTAGAAGAGACCCAGTACTTC
TRBD2,-,TRBJ2-1,TRBV7-9,CASSPTSGGTYNEQFF,TGTGCCAGCAGCCCGACTAGCGGGGGTACCTACAATGAGCAGTTCTTC
-,-,TRBJ2-3,TRBV10-1,CASSGGTTDTQYF,TGCGCCAGCAGTGGGGGGACGACAGATACGCAGTATTTT
TRBD1,-,TRBJ2-1,TRBV19,CASSTRQGRQEQFF,TGTGCCAGTAGTACGCGACAGGGTCGTCAGGAGCAGTTCTTC
TRBD1,-,TRBJ2-7,TRBV27,CASSKYSGTGVEQYF,TGTGCCAGCAGTAAATACTCCGGGACAGGGGTCGAGCAGTACTTC
-,-,TRBJ2-7,TRBV30,CAWSPFPGISSYEQYF,TGTGCCTGGAGTCCATTCCCCGGGATATCCTCCTACGAGCAGTACTTC
-,-,TRBJ2-7,TRBV27,CASSLSYRATYEQYF,TGTGCCAGCAGTTTATCTTACAGGGCTACCTACGAGCAGTACTTC
-,-,TRBJ1-1,TRBV27,CASTGWSEAFF,TGTGCCAGCACAGGGTGGAGTGAAGCTTTCTTT
-,-,TRBJ2-7,TRBV28,CASSRLGDPYEQYF,TGTGCCAGCAGCCGGTTGGGGGACCCCTACGAGCAGTACTTC
-,-,TRBJ1-5,TRBV19,CASSILYSGVNQPQHF,TGTGCCAGTAGTATCCTTTATTCAGGGGTCAATCAGCCCCAGCATTTT
-,-,TRBJ1-1,TRBV11-2,CASSPDLNPHEAFF,TGTGCCAGCAGCCCCGACTTGAATCCGCATGAAGCTTTCTTT
-,-,TRBJ2-2,TRBV29-1,CSVELQIAHTGELFF,TGCAGCGTTGAACTCCAGATAGCTCACACCGGGGAGCTGTTTTTT
-,-,TRBJ1-4,TRBV7-6,CASSPDIIVQKLFF,TGTGCCAGCAGTCCTGACATCATTGTACAAAAACTGTTTTTT